Here is one T cell receptor beta chain with its context. No antigen is known for it. The protocol was immunoSEQ multiplex PCR, while the TCRdb copy is restricted to in-frame clones and leaves out a portion. The sample carries some 40,000 clones, approximately 92% recorded once. Germline values: CDR1 SEHNR, CDR2 FQNEAQ (reference sequence). Trimming cost V 4 bases and J 3 bases, with 9 bases left between them. The CDR3 is 13 amino acids. This sample stems from a study of T cells in localized non-small cell lung cancer. Study-level findings and limits: With higher T cell density in blood came longer overall survival. Adjacent lung held a median roughly 54 of the top 100 tumor clones. Uninvolved adjacent lung showed higher T cell clonality than tumor.

V is TRBV7-9 and J is TRBJ1-1; D is undetermined. Sequencing used peripheral blood, obtained before any cancer treatment. This clonotype originated in a female donor of 60 years or more with stage I lung adenocarcinoma. CDR3 in amino acids: CASSWSGDTEAFF. CDR3 nucleotide sequence: TGTGCCAGCAGCTGGAGCGGTGACACTGAAGCTTTCTTT.